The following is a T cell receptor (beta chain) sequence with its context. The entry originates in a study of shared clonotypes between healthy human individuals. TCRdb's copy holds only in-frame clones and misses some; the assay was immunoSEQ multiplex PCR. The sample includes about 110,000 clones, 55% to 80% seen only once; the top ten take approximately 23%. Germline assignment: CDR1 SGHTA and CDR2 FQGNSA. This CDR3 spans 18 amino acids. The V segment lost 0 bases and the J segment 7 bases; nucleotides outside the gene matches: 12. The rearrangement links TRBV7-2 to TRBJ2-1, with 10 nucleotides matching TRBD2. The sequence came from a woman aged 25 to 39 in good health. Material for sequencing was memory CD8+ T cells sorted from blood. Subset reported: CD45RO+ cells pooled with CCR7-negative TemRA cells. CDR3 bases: TGTGCCAGCAGCTTAGCGCTGGCTAGCGGGAGCCCCACAAATGAGCAGTTCTTC. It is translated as CASSLALASGSPTNEQFF. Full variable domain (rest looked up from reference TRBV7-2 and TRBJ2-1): GAGVSQSPSNKVTEKGKDVELRCDPISGHTALYWYRQSLGQGLEFLIYFQGNSAPDKSGLPSDRFSAERTGGSVSTLTIQRTQQEDSAVYLCASSLALASGSPTNEQFFGPGTRLTVL.